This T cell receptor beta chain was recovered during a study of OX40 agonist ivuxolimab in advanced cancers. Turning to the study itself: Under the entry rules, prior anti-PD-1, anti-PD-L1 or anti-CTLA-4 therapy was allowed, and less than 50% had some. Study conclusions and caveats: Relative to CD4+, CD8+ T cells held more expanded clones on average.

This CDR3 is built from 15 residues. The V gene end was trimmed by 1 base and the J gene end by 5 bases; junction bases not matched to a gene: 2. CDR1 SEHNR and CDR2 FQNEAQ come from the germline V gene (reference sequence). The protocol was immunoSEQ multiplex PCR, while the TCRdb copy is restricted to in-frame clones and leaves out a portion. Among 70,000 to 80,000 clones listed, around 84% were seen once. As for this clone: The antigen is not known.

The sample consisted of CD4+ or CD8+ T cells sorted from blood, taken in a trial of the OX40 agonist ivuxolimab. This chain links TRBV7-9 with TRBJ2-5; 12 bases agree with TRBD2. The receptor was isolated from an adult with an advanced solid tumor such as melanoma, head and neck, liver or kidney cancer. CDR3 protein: CASSLGTSGTETQYF. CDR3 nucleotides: TGTGCCAGCAGCTTAGGGACTAGCGGGACTGAGACCCAGTACTTC.